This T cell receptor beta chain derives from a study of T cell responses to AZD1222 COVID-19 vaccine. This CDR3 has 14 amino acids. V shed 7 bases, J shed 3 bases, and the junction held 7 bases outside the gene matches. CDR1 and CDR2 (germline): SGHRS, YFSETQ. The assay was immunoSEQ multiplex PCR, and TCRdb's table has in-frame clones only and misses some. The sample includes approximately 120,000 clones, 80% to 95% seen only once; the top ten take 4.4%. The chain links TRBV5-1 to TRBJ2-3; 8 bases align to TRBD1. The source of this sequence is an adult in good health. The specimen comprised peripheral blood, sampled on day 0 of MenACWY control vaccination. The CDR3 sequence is CASGRTGSTDTQYF. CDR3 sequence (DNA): TGCGCCAGCGGTCGGACAGGGAGTACAGATACGCAGTATTTT.